This TCR beta chain came from a study of T cells after yellow fever vaccination. Study overall: Fractions low in cell number were prepared with SMART-Seq v4 Ultra Low Input. Findings and caveats of the study: In post-booster samples, most primary-vaccination clones reappeared (about 95% CD4, roughly 90% CD8). Weaker overall, the secondary response nonetheless peaked faster (day 5 versus 15).

With respect to this clonotype: What it binds is not known.

TCRdb reanalysed the 5' RACE reads using MiXCR and keeps one entry per CDR3 protein. The sample records hundreds of thousands of distinct CDR3 sequences, 9% to 15% being singletons. The germline V gene encodes CDR1 LGHDT and CDR2 YNNKEL (reference sequence). The CDR3 consists of 16 residues. Trimming pared 0 bases from V and 7 bases from J, leaving 19 bases between. The sample here was PBMCs, taken on the day of the yellow fever booster vaccination. This sequence originates from a man aged 30-40 years who received the YFV17D yellow fever vaccine. The chain couples TRBV3-1 to TRBJ2-7, with D perhaps TRBD2 (6 bases). The CDR3 here is CASSQEHPGTQREQYF. The CDR3 region has the DNA TGTGCCAGCAGCCAAGAACACCCCGGGACTCAACGGGAGCAGTACTTC.